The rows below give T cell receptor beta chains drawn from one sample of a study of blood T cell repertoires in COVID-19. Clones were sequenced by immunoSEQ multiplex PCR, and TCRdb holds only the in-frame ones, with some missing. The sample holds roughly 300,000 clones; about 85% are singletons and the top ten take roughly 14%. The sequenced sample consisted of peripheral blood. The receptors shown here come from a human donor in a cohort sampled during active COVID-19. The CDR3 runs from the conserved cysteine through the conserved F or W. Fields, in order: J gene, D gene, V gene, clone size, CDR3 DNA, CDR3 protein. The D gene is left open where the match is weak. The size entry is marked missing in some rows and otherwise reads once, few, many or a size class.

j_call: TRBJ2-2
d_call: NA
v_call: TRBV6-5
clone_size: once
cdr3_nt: TGTGCCAGCGACCGGGGGTATCGGGGGGAGCTGTTTTTT
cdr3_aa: CASDRGYRGELFF

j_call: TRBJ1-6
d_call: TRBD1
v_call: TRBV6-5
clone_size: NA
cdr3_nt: TGTGCCAGCAGACCGGGACAGGGGAATAATTCACCCCTCCACTTT
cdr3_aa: CASRPGQGNNSPLHF

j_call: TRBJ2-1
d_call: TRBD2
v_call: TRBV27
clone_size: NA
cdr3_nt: TGTGCCAGCAGTTCCCTAGCGGGACGGAATGAGCAGTTCTTC
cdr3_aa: CASSSLAGRNEQFF

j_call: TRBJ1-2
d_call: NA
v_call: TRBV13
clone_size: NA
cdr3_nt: TGTGCCAGCAGCCAGGGGACCTCTGGCTACACCTTC
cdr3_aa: CASSQGTSGYTF

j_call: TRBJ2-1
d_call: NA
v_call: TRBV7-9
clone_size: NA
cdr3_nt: TGTGCCAGCAGCCCCGGGACTTTCTACAATGAGCAGTTCTTC
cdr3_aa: CASSPGTFYNEQFF

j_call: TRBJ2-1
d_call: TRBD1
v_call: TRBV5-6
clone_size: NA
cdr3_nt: TGTGCCAGCAGCCTTCCGGGACAGGGGGTTGATGAGCAGTTCTTC
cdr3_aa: CASSLPGQGVDEQFF

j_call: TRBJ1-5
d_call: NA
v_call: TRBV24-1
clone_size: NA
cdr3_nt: TGTGCCACCAGTGCGGGACACCTCAATCAGCCCCAGCATTTT
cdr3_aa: CATSAGHLNQPQHF

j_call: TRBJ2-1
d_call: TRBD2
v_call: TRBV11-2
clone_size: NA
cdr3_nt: TGTGCCAGCAGCTCCCCTAGCGGGAGAAGTTATGATGAGCAGTTCTTC
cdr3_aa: CASSSPSGRSYDEQFF

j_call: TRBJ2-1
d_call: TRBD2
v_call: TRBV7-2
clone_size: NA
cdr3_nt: TGTGCCAGCAGCTTCCCCGGGGCTAGCGGATACAATGAGCAGTTCTTC
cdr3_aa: CASSFPGASGYNEQFF

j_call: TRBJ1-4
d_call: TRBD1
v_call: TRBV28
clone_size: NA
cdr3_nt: TGTGCCAGCAGTTTCCCCCGGGGACAGGGGCGTAATGAAAAACTGTTTTTT
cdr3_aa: CASSFPRGQGRNEKLFF

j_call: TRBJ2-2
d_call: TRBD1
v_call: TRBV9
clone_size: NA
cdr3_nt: TGTGCCAGCAGCGTACTCCCGGGACAGACGAACACCGGGGAGCTGTTTTTT
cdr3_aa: CASSVLPGQTNTGELFF

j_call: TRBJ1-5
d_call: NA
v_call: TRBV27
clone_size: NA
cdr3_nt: TGTGCCAGCAATCCACAGACTAGCAATCAGCCCCAGCATTTT
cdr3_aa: CASNPQTSNQPQHF

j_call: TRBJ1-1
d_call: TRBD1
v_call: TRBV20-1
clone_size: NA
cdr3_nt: TGCAGTCCAGACAGGGTTGAAGCTTTCTTT
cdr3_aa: CSPDRVEAFF

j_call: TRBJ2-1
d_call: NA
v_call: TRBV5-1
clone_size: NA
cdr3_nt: TGCGCCAGCAGCTTGGGGAGGAATGAGCAGTTCTTC
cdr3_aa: CASSLGRNEQFF

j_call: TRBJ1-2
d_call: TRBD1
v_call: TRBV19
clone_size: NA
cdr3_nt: TGTGCCAGTAAGGGCCTGGACAGGATATGGGAGGTTGGCTACACCTTC
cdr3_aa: CASKGLDRIWEVGYTF

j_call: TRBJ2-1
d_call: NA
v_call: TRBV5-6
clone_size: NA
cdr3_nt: TGTGCCAGCAGCGCCGACCCCCCCCGGGGGCAGTTCTTC
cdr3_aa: CASSADPPRGQFF

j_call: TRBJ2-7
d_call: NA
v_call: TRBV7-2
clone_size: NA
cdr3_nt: TGTGCCAGCAGCCTATCCCTAAGCCCCTACGAGCAGTACTTC
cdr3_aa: CASSLSLSPYEQYF

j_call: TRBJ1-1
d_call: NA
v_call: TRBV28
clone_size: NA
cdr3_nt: TGTGCCAGCCTTTCGGGGACTGAAGCTTTCTTT
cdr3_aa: CASLSGTEAFF

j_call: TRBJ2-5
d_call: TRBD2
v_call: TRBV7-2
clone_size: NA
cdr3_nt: TGTGCCAGCAGCTTATCGGGGGAGGGGACCCAGTACTTC
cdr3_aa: CASSLSGEGTQYF

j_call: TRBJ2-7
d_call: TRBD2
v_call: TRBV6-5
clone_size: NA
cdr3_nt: TGTGCCAGCAGCCTACTAGCGGGAGGCTACGAGCAGTACTTC
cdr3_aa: CASSLLAGGYEQYF

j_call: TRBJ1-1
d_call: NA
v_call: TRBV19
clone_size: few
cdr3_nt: TGTGCCAGCGCCCCGCAGGGTGTCGAAGCTTTCTTT
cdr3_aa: CASAPQGVEAFF

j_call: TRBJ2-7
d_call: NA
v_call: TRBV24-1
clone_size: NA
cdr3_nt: TGTGCCACACAGGGGCCGGGGGACGAGCAGTACTTC
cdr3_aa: CATQGPGDEQYF

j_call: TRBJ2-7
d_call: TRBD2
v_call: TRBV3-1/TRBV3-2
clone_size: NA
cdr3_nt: TGTGCCAGCAGCCAAGATGTAAGGACTAGCGGCCCCAACGAGCAGTACTTC
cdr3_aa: CASSQDVRTSGPNEQYF

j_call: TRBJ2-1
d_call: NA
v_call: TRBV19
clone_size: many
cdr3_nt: TGTGCCAGTAGTAACCGTAGATCCGACAATGAGCAGTTCTTC
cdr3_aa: CASSNRRSDNEQFF

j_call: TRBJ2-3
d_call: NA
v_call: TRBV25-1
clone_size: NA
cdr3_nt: TGTGCCAGCAGCCCCGGGGGAGGCATGACAGATACGCAGTATTTT
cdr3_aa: CASSPGGGMTDTQYF

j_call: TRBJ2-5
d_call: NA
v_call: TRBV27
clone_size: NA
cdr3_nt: TGTGCCAGCGGCCGCCAGCCTTCGGGGACCCAGTACTTC
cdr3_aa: CASGRQPSGTQYF

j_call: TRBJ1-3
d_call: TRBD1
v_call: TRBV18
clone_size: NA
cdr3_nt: TGTGCCAGCTCACTAGGACAGGGTGCTGGAAACACCATATATTTT
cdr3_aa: CASSLGQGAGNTIYF

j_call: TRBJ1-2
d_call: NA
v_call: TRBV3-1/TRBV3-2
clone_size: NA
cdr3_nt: TGTGCCAGCAGCCAAGGTCACGGGGGGCGGTATGGCTACACCTTC
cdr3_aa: CASSQGHGGRYGYTF

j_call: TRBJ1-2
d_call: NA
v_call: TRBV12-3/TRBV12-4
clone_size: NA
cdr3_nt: TGTGCCAGCACTCCAGACAGGAGATATGGCTACACCTTC
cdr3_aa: CASTPDRRYGYTF

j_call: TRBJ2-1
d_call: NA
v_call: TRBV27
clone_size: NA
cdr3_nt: TGTGCCAGCAGTTGGGCGGGAAGGGACAATGAGCAGTTCTTC
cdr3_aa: CASSWAGRDNEQFF

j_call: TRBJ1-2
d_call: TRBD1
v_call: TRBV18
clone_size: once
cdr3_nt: TGTGCCAGCTCACCAGCGGGACAGACCTATGGCTACACCTTC
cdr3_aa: CASSPAGQTYGYTF

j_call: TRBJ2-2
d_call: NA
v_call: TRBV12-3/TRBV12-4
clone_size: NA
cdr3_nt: TGTGCCAGCACCCCTCAGGGAACCGGGGAGCTGTTTTTT
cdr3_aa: CASTPQGTGELFF

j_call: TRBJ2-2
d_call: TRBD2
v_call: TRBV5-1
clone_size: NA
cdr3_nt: TGCGCCAGCAGCCCCGGACTAGCGGTTTTAGGGGGGGAGCTGTTTTTT
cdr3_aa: CASSPGLAVLGGELFF

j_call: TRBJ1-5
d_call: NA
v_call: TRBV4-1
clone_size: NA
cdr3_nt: TGCGCCAGCAGCCAAGATGCCGGGGGGAGTCAGCCCCAGCATTTT
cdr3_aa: CASSQDAGGSQPQHF

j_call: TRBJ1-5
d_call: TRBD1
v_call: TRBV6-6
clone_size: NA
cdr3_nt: TGTGCCAGCCGAACCTTGACAGGGGTTAGCAATCAGCCCCAGCATTTT
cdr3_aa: CASRTLTGVSNQPQHF

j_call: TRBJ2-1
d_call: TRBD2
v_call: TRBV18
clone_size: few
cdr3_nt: TGTGCCAGCTCACCACCCGGCGGGAGGGCCTACAATGAGCAGTTCTTC
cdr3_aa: CASSPPGGRAYNEQFF

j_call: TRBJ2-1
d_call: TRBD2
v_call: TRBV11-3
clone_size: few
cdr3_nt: TGTGCCAGCAGCCTAGCGGGAGTGGTCCCCTACAATGAGCAGTTCTTC
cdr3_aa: CASSLAGVVPYNEQFF